Below, 3 T cell receptor beta chains from the same sample are listed, as sequenced in a study of CD8 T cells in Susac syndrome. Reverse transcription of roughly 0.5 to 1 ug RNA used random hexamers. From the immunoSEQ multiplex PCR reads, TCRdb called clonotypes with MiXCR, one entry per CDR3 protein. The sample includes more than 150,000 distinct CDR3 sequences, around 95% seen only once; the top ten take 0.21%. The sequenced sample consisted of CD8+ T cells from PBMCs. The source is a human donor with multiple sclerosis.

V is TRBV20-1 and J is TRBJ2-5; TRBD2 aligns across 15 bases. The CDR3 runs to 16 residues. Germline V gene lookup returns CDR1 DFQATT and CDR2 SNEGSKA (reference sequence). V gave up 3 bases and J gave up 4 bases; unmatched junction bases: 6. This chain's CDR3 is CSARGTSGGIRETQYF. As DNA, the CDR3 is TGCAGTGCTAGGGGGACTAGCGGGGGGATACGAGAGACCCAGTACTTC.

The chain has TRBV20-1 and TRBJ2-7; tentatively, D is TRBD1 (6 bases). Looked up from germline, CDR1 is DFQATT and CDR2 is SNEGSKA (reference sequence). V shed 2 bases and J shed 0 bases, with 11 bases lying between them. The CDR3 length is 14 residues. The CDR3 protein is CSARPNRDSYEQYF. Here the CDR3 DNA reads TGCAGTGCTAGACCAAACAGGGACTCCTACGAGCAGTACTTC.

The CDR3 DNA reads TGTGCCAGCAGCCTAGGGACAGGGGGCGCATTCTACTACGAGCAGTACTTC. Translating gives CASSLGTGGAFYYEQYF. The chain employs TRBV3-1 and TRBJ2-7, with 12 bases matching TRBD1. CDR1 is LGHDT, CDR2 YNNKEL, per germline (reference sequence). Trimming took 4 bases from V and 3 from J; bases not matched to a gene: 10. The CDR3 extends over 17 amino acids.